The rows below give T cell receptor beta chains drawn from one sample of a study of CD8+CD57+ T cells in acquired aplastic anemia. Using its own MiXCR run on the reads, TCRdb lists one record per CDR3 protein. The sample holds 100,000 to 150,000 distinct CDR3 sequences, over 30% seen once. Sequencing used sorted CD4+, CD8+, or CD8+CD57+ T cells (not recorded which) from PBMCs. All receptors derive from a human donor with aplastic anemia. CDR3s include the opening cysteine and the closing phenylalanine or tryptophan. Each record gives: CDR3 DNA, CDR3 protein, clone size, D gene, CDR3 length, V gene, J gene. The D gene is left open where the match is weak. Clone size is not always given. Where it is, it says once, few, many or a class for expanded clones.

DNA: TGTGCCATCAGGCGACAGGGACCTACCGATGAGCAGTTCTTC
CDR3: CAIRRQGPTDEQFF
size: many
D: TRBD1
length: 14
V: TRBV10-3
J: TRBJ2-1

DNA: TGTGCCAGTAGTGGTGAGGGGGGGCCAGGTACGCAGTATTTT
CDR3: CASSGEGGPGTQYF
size: NA
D: NA
length: 14
V: TRBV19
J: TRBJ2-3

DNA: TGTGCCAGCTCACCAATTGGCAGCCAAGAGACCCAGTACTTC
CDR3: CASSPIGSQETQYF
size: few
D: NA
length: 14
V: TRBV18
J: TRBJ2-5

DNA: TGCAGCGCCACGCTGGGAGCGGGGACCACAGATACGCAGTATTTT
CDR3: CSATLGAGTTDTQYF
size: many
D: TRBD2
length: 15
V: TRBV29-1
J: TRBJ2-3

DNA: TGTGCCAGCAGCCCGGGACTAGCGGGGTCATACAATGAGCAGTTCTTC
CDR3: CASSPGLAGSYNEQFF
size: NA
D: TRBD2
length: 16
V: TRBV3-1
J: TRBJ2-1

DNA: TGTGCCAGCGGGAAGGGCATCAATTCACCCCTCCACTTT
CDR3: CASGKGINSPLHF
size: once
D: NA
length: 13
V: TRBV2
J: TRBJ1-6

DNA: TGTGCCAGCAGCTTGGACAGGGGGCTTGGGGCCAACGTCCTGACTTTC
CDR3: CASSLDRGLGANVLTF
size: many
D: TRBD1
length: 16
V: TRBV7-3
J: TRBJ2-6

DNA: TGTGCCAGCAGCGATAGCTACAGGGGGTTCGGGACTGAAGCTTTCTTT
CDR3: CASSDSYRGFGTEAFF
size: many
D: TRBD1
length: 16
V: TRBV2
J: TRBJ1-1

DNA: TGTGCCAGCAGCTCCTCCGGGCTCACCACAGATACGCAGTATTTT
CDR3: CASSSSGLTTDTQYF
size: many
D: NA
length: 15
V: TRBV5-5
J: TRBJ2-3

DNA: TGTGCCAGCAGCTTAGCAGGACAGGGAAGAGGCAATGAGCAGTTCTTC
CDR3: CASSLAGQGRGNEQFF
size: many
D: TRBD1
length: 16
V: TRBV11-1
J: TRBJ2-1

DNA: TGTGCCAGAAGCAACCACAGGGGGGTTGATAACTATGGCTACACCTTC
CDR3: CARSNHRGVDNYGYTF
size: NA
D: TRBD1
length: 16
V: TRBV11-1
J: TRBJ1-2

DNA: TGTGCCACCAGCAGAGAGTCCTCGGGCTTTAACACCGGGGAGCTGTTTTTT
CDR3: CATSRESSGFNTGELFF
size: NA
D: NA
length: 17
V: TRBV15
J: TRBJ2-2

DNA: TGTGCCAGCAGCTTCCCTGGGGGAACTGAAGCTTTCTTT
CDR3: CASSFPGGTEAFF
size: NA
D: NA
length: 13
V: TRBV7-6
J: TRBJ1-1

DNA: TGTGCCAGCACCGACTGGCTGACTGGGGGAGAGACCCAGTACTTC
CDR3: CASTDWLTGGETQYF
size: NA
D: NA
length: 15
V: TRBV6-6
J: TRBJ2-5

DNA: TGTGCCAGCAGTGGAGTGGAGGCGAACACTGAAGCTTTCTTT
CDR3: CASSGVEANTEAFF
size: many
D: NA
length: 14
V: TRBV5-4
J: TRBJ1-1

DNA: TGTGCCACCGAGGACGGGGCCTACAATGAGCAGTTCTTC
CDR3: CATEDGAYNEQFF
size: NA
D: NA
length: 13
V: TRBV15
J: TRBJ2-1

DNA: TGTGCCAGCTCACCCACAGGGGGTTTCACTGAAGCTTTCTTT
CDR3: CASSPTGGFTEAFF
size: few
D: TRBD1
length: 14
V: TRBV18
J: TRBJ1-1

DNA: TGTGCCACCAGTGACCCCGGACAGGGGGTTCATGAAGAGACCCAGTACTTC
CDR3: CATSDPGQGVHEETQYF
size: many
D: TRBD1
length: 17
V: TRBV24-1
J: TRBJ2-5

DNA: TGTGCCAGCAGTGTAGTCTACGAGCAGTACTTC
CDR3: CASSVVYEQYF
size: many
D: NA
length: 11
V: TRBV6-1
J: TRBJ2-7

DNA: TGCAGTACCGTCAATTCGGACTATACTCAGTACTTC
CDR3: CSTVNSDYTQYF
size: NA
D: NA
length: 12
V: TRBV20-1
J: TRBJ2-5

DNA: TGTGCCAGTAGTAGGCAGGGGGCTACCCAGCCCCAGCATTTT
CDR3: CASSRQGATQPQHF
size: many
D: TRBD1
length: 14
V: TRBV19
J: TRBJ1-5

DNA: TGTGCCAGCAGCCTGGGACAACTGGGGGAAGCTTTCTTT
CDR3: CASSLGQLGEAFF
size: NA
D: NA
length: 13
V: TRBV5-5
J: TRBJ1-1

DNA: TGTGCCAGTAGTACCCTAGCGGGGGCCCGCACAGATACGCAGTATTTT
CDR3: CASSTLAGARTDTQYF
size: many
D: TRBD2
length: 16
V: TRBV19
J: TRBJ2-3

DNA: TGCGCCAGCAGCTTGGGACAGCGAAATTTGGGCATTCAGTACTTC
CDR3: CASSLGQRNLGIQYF
size: many
D: NA
length: 15
V: TRBV5-1
J: TRBJ2-4

DNA: TGTGCCAGCAGCCAAGACTGGCGGGGGGCGGGAGATACGCAGTATTTT
CDR3: CASSQDWRGAGDTQYF
size: few
D: TRBD2
length: 16
V: TRBV3-1
J: TRBJ2-3

DNA: TGTGCCAGCAGCTTGGCGGGAAACTACGAGCAGTACTTC
CDR3: CASSLAGNYEQYF
size: many
D: NA
length: 13
V: TRBV5-8
J: TRBJ2-7

DNA: TGCGCCAGCAGCGAGGGGCCTGGGGGGACCGGCTACACCTTC
CDR3: CASSEGPGGTGYTF
size: many
D: NA
length: 14
V: TRBV5-1
J: TRBJ1-2

DNA: TGTGCCAGCAGTCAGGACAGGGTCAACGGCTACACCTTC
CDR3: CASSQDRVNGYTF
size: many
D: TRBD1
length: 13
V: TRBV2
J: TRBJ1-2

DNA: TGCGCCAGCAGCTACCGACAGGCATCCTACGAGCAGTACTTC
CDR3: CASSYRQASYEQYF
size: many
D: NA
length: 14
V: TRBV5-1
J: TRBJ2-7

DNA: TGTGCCAGCAGCTTAAAAGGCGATAACTATGGCTACACCTTC
CDR3: CASSLKGDNYGYTF
size: many
D: NA
length: 14
V: TRBV7-3
J: TRBJ1-2

DNA: TGTGCCAGCAGCTCGCGGGGTAGATCGGCAGATACGCAGTATTTT
CDR3: CASSSRGRSADTQYF
size: many
D: NA
length: 15
V: TRBV5-8
J: TRBJ2-3

DNA: TGTGCCATCAGCGGGACAATTAGCACAGATACGCAGTATTTT
CDR3: CAISGTISTDTQYF
size: NA
D: NA
length: 14
V: TRBV10-3
J: TRBJ2-3

DNA: TGTGCCAGCAGTGTAGGGAGACAGTACAATGAGCAGTTCTTC
CDR3: CASSVGRQYNEQFF
size: NA
D: NA
length: 14
V: TRBV6-1
J: TRBJ2-1

DNA: TGCAGCGTTGAGAACAGGGGAGGGAACACCATATATTTT
CDR3: CSVENRGGNTIYF
size: NA
D: TRBD1
length: 13
V: TRBV29-1
J: TRBJ1-3

DNA: TGTGCCAGCAGCTTCTCCTTCTCGGGCAGGGGGGCTCCTTACGAGCAGTACTTC
CDR3: CASSFSFSGRGAPYEQYF
size: NA
D: NA
length: 18
V: TRBV11-2
J: TRBJ2-7

DNA: TGCGCCAGCAGCCGGGACAGGGAAACCTACGAGCAGTACTTC
CDR3: CASSRDRETYEQYF
size: NA
D: TRBD1
length: 14
V: TRBV5-1
J: TRBJ2-7

DNA: TGTGCCATCAGGGGACTTAGTGGAGAGACCCAGTACTTC
CDR3: CAIRGLSGETQYF
size: many
D: NA
length: 13
V: TRBV10-3
J: TRBJ2-5

DNA: TGTGCCAGCAGTTTACAGGGGGCGAATGAGCAGTTCTTC
CDR3: CASSLQGANEQFF
size: NA
D: TRBD1
length: 13
V: TRBV7-8
J: TRBJ2-1

DNA: TGCGCCAGCAGTTCACTAGCGGGGGGCCCAGGTACGCGGTATTTT
CDR3: CASSSLAGGPGTRYF
size: NA
D: TRBD2
length: 15
V: TRBV5-1
J: TRBJ2-3

DNA: TGTGCCAGCAGCAGTACAGGGGAGGGCTCCTACGAGCAGTACTTC
CDR3: CASSSTGEGSYEQYF
size: many
D: NA
length: 15
V: TRBV7-8
J: TRBJ2-7

DNA: TGTGCCAGCAGTCTTTCCTTGGGGGTTAGCAATCAGCCCCAGCATTTT
CDR3: CASSLSLGVSNQPQHF
size: NA
D: NA
length: 16
V: TRBV12-3/TRBV12-4
J: TRBJ1-5

DNA: TGCAGTGCTAGACTCTCTCGTAGGAAGGGGAACACTGAAGCTTTCTTT
CDR3: CSARLSRRKGNTEAFF
size: many
D: NA
length: 16
V: TRBV20-1
J: TRBJ1-1

DNA: TGTGCCAGCAGCTTGGTGCCCAGGTTACTGTACGAGCAGTACTTC
CDR3: CASSLVPRLLYEQYF
size: many
D: NA
length: 15
V: TRBV5-5
J: TRBJ2-7